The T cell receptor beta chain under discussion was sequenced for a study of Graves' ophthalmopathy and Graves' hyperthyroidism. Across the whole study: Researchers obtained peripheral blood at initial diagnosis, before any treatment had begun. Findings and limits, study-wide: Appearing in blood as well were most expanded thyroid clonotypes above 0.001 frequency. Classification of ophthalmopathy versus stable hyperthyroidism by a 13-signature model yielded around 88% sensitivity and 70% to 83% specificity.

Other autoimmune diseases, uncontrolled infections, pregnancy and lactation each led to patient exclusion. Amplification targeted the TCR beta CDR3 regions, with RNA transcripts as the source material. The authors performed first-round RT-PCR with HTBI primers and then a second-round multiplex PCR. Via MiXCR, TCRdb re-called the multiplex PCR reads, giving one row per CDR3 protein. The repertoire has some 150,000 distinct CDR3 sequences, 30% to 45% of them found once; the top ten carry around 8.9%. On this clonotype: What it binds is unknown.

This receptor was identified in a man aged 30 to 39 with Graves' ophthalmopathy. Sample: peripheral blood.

Written as DNA, the CDR3 is TGTGCCAGCAGTTACCCACAGGGTACCAGAGGTTCTGAAGCTTTCTTT. This codes for CASSYPQGTRGSEAFF. The chain employs TRBV6-5 and TRBJ1-1; D is possibly TRBD1 (6 bases). Germline CDR1 is MNHEY and CDR2 is SVGAGI. The CDR3 loop spans 16 amino acids. V dropped 2 bases and J dropped 6 bases, with 19 bases sitting between them.